These T cell receptor beta chains were read from a single sample in a study of blood T cells in healthy people across ages. Each CDR3 protein is one row after TCRdb ran MiXCR on the 5' RACE reads. The sample consists of 1,500,000 or so distinct CDR3 sequences, roughly 59% of them appearing once. Source material: blood. These receptors all stem from a man aged 18 to 29 in good health. CDR3s include the opening cysteine and the closing phenylalanine or tryptophan. The D gene is left open where the match is weak. Size values are once, few and many counts, or a class for expanded clones, and some rows have none.

clone size | J gene | D gene | CDR3 length | V gene | CDR3 DNA | CDR3 protein
NA | TRBJ1-5 | NA | 15 | TRBV27 | TGTGCCAGCAGTTTATACCCTACCCTTACCCAGCCCCAGCATTTT | CASSLYPTLTQPQHF
NA | TRBJ2-1 | TRBD2 | 15 | TRBV5-1 | TGCGCCAGCAGCTTGGTGACTAGCGACTACAATGAGCAGTTCTTC | CASSLVTSDYNEQFF
few | TRBJ2-5 | TRBD1 | 14 | TRBV29-1 | TGCAGCGTTGAAGCCCAGGGGGTGTGGGAGACCCAGTACTTC | CSVEAQGVWETQYF
NA | TRBJ2-5 | NA | 15 | TRBV7-9 | TGTGCCAGCAGCTTAGATCCACAGGGCTGGGAGACCCAGTACTTC | CASSLDPQGWETQYF
few | TRBJ2-3 | TRBD1 | 20 | TRBV28 | TGTGCCAGCAGTTCAACCTTAGGGGGCCTACGACGTACTAGCACAGATACGCAGTATTTT | CASSSTLGGLRRTSTDTQYF
NA | TRBJ2-1 | TRBD1 | 15 | TRBV5-1 | TGCGCCAGCAGCTTGGAACAGGGGCCCCACAATGAGCAGTTCTTC | CASSLEQGPHNEQFF
NA | TRBJ2-3 | TRBD2 | 16 | TRBV12-3/TRBV12-4 | TGTGCCAGCAGTCCCAGGACTAGCGTTAGCACAGATACGCAGTATTTT | CASSPRTSVSTDTQYF
few | TRBJ2-1 | NA | 16 | TRBV12-3/TRBV12-4 | TGTGCCAGCAGTCCCCGACAGTCAGCACCTTTCAATGAGCAGTTCTTC | CASSPRQSAPFNEQFF
NA | TRBJ2-1 | NA | 13 | TRBV12-3/TRBV12-4 | TGTGCCAGCAGTGTAGGGGGGCAAGAGACCCAGTTCTTC | CASSVGGQETQFF
NA | TRBJ1-2 | NA | 14 | TRBV30 | TGTGCCTGGAGTGTGGGTCTCGAAAACTATGGCTACACCTTC | CAWSVGLENYGYTF
NA | TRBJ2-1 | TRBD2 | 17 | TRBV12-3/TRBV12-4 | TGTGCCAGCAGTCAATCAACTAGCGCAAGCTCCTACAATGAGCAGTTCTTC | CASSQSTSASSYNEQFF
NA | TRBJ2-1 | NA | 12 | TRBV2 | TGTGCCAGCAGTGTTGGAGGGGAGACCCAGTTCTTC | CASSVGGETQFF
few | TRBJ2-1 | TRBD2 | 16 | TRBV14 | TGTGCCAGCAGCCAAGATCGCTTCGTAGCGGGTACCGAGCAGTTCTTC | CASSQDRFVAGTEQFF
NA | TRBJ2-3 | TRBD2 | 17 | TRBV9 | TGTGCCAGCAGCTTACCCCCGGGGGGGCTGAACACAGATACGCAGTATTTT | CASSLPPGGLNTDTQYF
many | TRBJ2-4 | NA | 14 | TRBV7-2 | TGTGCCAGCAGCTCGGACCCAGCCAAAAACATTCAGTACTTC | CASSSDPAKNIQYF
once | TRBJ1-3 | NA | 16 | TRBV6-1 | TGTGCCAGCAGTGACTCCGGGTACGGCTCTGGAAACACCATATATTTT | CASSDSGYGSGNTIYF
NA | TRBJ2-5 | TRBD2 | 16 | TRBV4-1 | TGCGCCAGCAGCCAAGAAGGGACTAGCGGGATGGAGACCCAGTACTTC | CASSQEGTSGMETQYF
NA | TRBJ2-4 | TRBD1 | 15 | TRBV27 | TGTGCCAGCAGTTTCAGGACAGGGGGGATGGACATTCAGTACTTC | CASSFRTGGMDIQYF
few | TRBJ2-5 | TRBD2 | 15 | TRBV27 | TGTGCCAGCAGTTCCGGGACTAGGATACAAGAGACCCAGTACTTC | CASSSGTRIQETQYF
NA | TRBJ1-2 | NA | 13 | TRBV4-1 | TGCGCCAGCAGCCAAGACGGCCAGTATGGCTACACCTTC | CASSQDGQYGYTF
NA | TRBJ2-3 | NA | 15 | TRBV5-1 | TGCGCCAGCAGCCCGGCGACAGTTATCACAGATACGCAGTATTTT | CASSPATVITDTQYF
few | TRBJ2-1 | TRBD2 | 15 | TRBV6-2/TRBV6-3 | TGTGCCAGCAGTATCTCCAGCGGGGGCCATGATCGGCAGTTCTTC | CASSISSGGHDRQFF
NA | TRBJ2-5 | TRBD1 | 13 | TRBV28 | TGTGCCAGCAGTTTGACAGGGATGGAGACCCAGTACTTC | CASSLTGMETQYF
NA | TRBJ2-1 | TRBD2 | 15 | TRBV7-8 | TGTGCCAGCAGCCCGAAGGGAGGGAAATACAATGAGCAGTTCTTC | CASSPKGGKYNEQFF
NA | TRBJ2-1 | NA | 13 | TRBV2 | TGTGCCAGCAGTGGCCACGCGTACAATGAGCAGTTCTTC | CASSGHAYNEQFF
few | TRBJ2-7 | TRBD2 | 14 | TRBV28 | TGTGCCAGCAGACTAGCGGGGATGTCCTACGAGCAGTACTTC | CASRLAGMSYEQYF
NA | TRBJ2-2 | NA | 13 | TRBV6-1 | TGCGCCAGCAGTGAACTAGGGACCGGGGAGCTGTTTTTT | CASSELGTGELFF
NA | TRBJ2-7 | NA | 17 | TRBV10-3 | TGTGCCATCAGTGAGGCTAGGCTAACGGGAGTATACAATGAGCAGTACTTC | CAISEARLTGVYNEQYF
NA | TRBJ2-3 | TRBD2 | 14 | TRBV20-1 | TGCAGTGCCTCTACTAGCGGGGGCGCAGATACGCAGTATTTT | CSASTSGGADTQYF
NA | TRBJ2-1 | NA | 13 | TRBV6-5 | TGTGCCAGCAGCCCCCGCTCCGCGAATGAGCAGTTCTTC | CASSPRSANEQFF
NA | TRBJ2-7 | NA | 16 | TRBV6-5 | TGTGCCAGCAGTTACGGGCAGGGGCCATACCCCTACGAGCAGTACTTC | CASSYGQGPYPYEQYF
NA | TRBJ2-6 | NA | 15 | TRBV2 | TGTGCCAGCAGTGCGGGCCAGCCTGGGGCCAACGTCCTGACTTTC | CASSAGQPGANVLTF
few | TRBJ1-2 | NA | 16 | TRBV29-1 | TGCAGCGTTGAAGGGGGTTATTTGGATTCGCGCTATGGCTACACCTTC | CSVEGGYLDSRYGYTF
NA | TRBJ1-2 | NA | 14 | TRBV2 | TGTGCCAGCAGTGAAGACAACCCTAACTATGGCTACACCTTC | CASSEDNPNYGYTF
NA | TRBJ2-3 | NA | 14 | TRBV9 | TGTGCCAGCAGGGGAAATCAGGGGCCGGATACGCAGTATTTT | CASRGNQGPDTQYF
NA | TRBJ2-3 | NA | 16 | TRBV3-1 | TGTGCCAGCAGCCGTCATTCCGGGACCCAGGGAGATACGCAGTATTTT | CASSRHSGTQGDTQYF
NA | TRBJ1-2 | NA | 15 | TRBV10-3 | TGTGCCATCAGTGACGCAGGGAAGGCAAACTATGGCTACACCTTC | CAISDAGKANYGYTF
NA | TRBJ2-5 | NA | 12 | TRBV6-5 | TGTGCCAGCTGGAAGTCGAAAGAGACCCAGTACTTC | CASWKSKETQYF
NA | TRBJ1-2 | TRBD1 | 15 | TRBV29-1 | TGCAGCGTCATCCCTAGACAGGGATCTTACTATGGCTACACCTTC | CSVIPRQGSYYGYTF
NA | TRBJ1-2 | NA | 11 | TRBV29-1 | TGCAGCGTTGGGTCCTCTAGGGGCTACACCTTC | CSVGSSRGYTF